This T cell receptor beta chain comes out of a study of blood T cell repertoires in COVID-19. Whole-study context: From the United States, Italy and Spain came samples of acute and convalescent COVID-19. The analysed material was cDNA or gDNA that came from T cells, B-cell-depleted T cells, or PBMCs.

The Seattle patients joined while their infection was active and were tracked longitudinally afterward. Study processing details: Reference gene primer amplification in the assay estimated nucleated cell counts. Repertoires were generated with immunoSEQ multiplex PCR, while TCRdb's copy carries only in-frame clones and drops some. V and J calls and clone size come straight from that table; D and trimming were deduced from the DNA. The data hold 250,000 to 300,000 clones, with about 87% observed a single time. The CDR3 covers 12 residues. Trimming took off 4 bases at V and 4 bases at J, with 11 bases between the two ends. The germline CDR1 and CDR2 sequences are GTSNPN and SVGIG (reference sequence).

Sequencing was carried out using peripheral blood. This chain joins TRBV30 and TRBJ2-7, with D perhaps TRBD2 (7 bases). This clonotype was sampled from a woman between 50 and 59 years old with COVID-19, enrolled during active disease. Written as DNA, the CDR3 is TGTGCCTGGACCAAGGGGGGGTACGAGCAGTACTTC. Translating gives CAWTKGGYEQYF.